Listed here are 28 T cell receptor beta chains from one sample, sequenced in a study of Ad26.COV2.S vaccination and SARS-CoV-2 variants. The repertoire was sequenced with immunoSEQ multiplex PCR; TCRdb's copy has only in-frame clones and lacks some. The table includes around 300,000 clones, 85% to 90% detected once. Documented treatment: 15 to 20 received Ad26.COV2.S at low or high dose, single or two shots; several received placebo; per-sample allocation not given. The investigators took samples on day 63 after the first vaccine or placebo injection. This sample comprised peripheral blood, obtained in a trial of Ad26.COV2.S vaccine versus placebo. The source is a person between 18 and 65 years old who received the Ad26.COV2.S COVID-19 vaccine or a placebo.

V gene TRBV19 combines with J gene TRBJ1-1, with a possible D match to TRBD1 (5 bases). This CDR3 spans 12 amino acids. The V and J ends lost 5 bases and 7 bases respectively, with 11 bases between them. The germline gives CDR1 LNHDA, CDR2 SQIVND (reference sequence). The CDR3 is CASSSRTNEAFF. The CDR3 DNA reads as TGTGCCAGTAGTTCCCGGACAAATGAAGCTTTCTTT. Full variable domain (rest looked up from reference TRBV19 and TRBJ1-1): DGGITQSPKYLFRKEGQNVTLSCEQNLNHDAMYWYRQDPGQGLRLIYYSQIVNDFQKGDIAEGYSVSREKKESFPLTVTSAQKNPTAFYLCASSSRTNEAFFGQGTRLTVV.

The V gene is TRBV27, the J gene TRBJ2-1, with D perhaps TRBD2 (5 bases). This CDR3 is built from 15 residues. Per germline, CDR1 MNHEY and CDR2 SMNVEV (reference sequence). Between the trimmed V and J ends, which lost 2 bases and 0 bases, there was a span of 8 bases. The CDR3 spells CASSLDYGSYNEQFF. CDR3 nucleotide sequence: TGTGCCAGCAGTTTAGACTACGGCTCCTACAATGAGCAGTTCTTC.

CDR3 residues: CASSPGQPLVHEQYF. In DNA form, the CDR3 reads TGTGCCAGCAGCCCGGGACAGCCCCTCGTCCACGAGCAGTACTTC. The chain couples TRBV11-2 to TRBJ2-7; 7 bases are a match to TRBD1. The CDR3 totals 15 residues. Trimming removed 5 bases from V and 5 bases from J; junction bases left unmatched: 12. Germline V gives CDR1 SGHAT, CDR2 FQNNGV.

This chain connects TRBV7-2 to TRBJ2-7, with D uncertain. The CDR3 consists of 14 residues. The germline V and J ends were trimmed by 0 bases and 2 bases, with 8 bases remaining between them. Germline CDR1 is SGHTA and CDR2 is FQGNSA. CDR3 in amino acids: CASSLATQTYEQYF. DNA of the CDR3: TGTGCCAGCAGCTTAGCGACGCAAACCTACGAGCAGTACTTC.

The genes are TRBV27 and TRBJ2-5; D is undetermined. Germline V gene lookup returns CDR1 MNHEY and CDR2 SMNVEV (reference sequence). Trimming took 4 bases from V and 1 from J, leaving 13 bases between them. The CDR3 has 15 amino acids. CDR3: CASSSFSGAQETQYF. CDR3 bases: TGTGCCAGCAGTTCTTTCTCGGGCGCCCAAGAGACCCAGTACTTC.

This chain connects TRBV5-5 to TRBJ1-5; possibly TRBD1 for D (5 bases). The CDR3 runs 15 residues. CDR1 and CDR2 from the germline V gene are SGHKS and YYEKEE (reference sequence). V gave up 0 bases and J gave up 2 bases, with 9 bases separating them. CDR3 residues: CASSLVWGGNQPQHF. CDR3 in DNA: TGTGCCAGCAGCTTGGTCTGGGGCGGCAATCAGCCCCAGCATTTT.

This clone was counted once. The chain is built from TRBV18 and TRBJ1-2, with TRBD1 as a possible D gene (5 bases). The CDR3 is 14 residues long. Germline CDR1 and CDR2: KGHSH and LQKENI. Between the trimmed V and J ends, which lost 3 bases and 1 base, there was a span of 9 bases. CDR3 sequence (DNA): TGTGCCAGCTCACCGGCCCAGGGTAACTATGGCTACACCTTC. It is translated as CASSPAQGNYGYTF.

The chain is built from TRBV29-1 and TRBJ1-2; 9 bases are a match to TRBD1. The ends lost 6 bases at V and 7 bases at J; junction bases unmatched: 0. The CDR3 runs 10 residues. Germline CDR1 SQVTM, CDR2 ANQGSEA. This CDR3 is CSVGQGGYTF. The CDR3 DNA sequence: TGCAGCGTGGGACAGGGTGGCTACACCTTC.

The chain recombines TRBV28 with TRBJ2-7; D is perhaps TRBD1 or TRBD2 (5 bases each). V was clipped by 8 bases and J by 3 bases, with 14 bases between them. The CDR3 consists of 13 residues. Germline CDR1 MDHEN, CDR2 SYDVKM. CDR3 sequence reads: CASRGPANYEQYF. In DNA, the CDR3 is TGTGCCAGCCGGGGACCCGCCAACTACGAGCAGTACTTC.

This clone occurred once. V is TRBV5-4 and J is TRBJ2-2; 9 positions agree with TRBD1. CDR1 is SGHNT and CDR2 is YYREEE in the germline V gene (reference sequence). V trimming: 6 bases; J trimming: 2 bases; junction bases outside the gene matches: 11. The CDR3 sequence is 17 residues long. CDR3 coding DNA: TGTGCCAGCACCTGGACAGGGGTCGTATCAAACACCGGGGAGCTGTTTTTT. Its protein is CASTWTGVVSNTGELFF.

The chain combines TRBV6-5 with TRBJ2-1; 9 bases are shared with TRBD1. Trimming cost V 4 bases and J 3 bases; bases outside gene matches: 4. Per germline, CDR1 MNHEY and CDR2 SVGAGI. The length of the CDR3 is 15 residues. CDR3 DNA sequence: TGTGCCAGCAGTTTTGGACAGGGGAGCTACAATGAGCAGTTCTTC. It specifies CASSFGQGSYNEQFF.

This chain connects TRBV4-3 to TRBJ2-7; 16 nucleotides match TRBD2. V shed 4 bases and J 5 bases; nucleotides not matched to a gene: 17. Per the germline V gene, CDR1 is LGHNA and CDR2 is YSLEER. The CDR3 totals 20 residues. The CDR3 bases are TGCGCCAGCAGCCCGAAAGGGACTAGCGGGGGGGCCAGGAACGTCCACGAGCAGTACTTC. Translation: CASSPKGTSGGARNVHEQYF.

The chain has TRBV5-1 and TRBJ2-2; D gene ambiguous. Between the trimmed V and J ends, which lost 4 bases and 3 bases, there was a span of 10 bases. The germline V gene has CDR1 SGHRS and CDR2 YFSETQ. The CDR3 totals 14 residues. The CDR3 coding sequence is TGCGCCAGCAGCGTGAACACGTACACCGGGGAGCTGTTTTTT. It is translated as CASSVNTYTGELFF.

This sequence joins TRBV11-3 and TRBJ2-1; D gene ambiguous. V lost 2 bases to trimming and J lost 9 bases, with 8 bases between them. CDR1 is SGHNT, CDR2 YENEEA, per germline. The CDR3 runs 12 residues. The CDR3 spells CASSLPTGEQFF. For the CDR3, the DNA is TGTGCCAGCAGCTTACCCACCGGTGAGCAGTTCTTC.

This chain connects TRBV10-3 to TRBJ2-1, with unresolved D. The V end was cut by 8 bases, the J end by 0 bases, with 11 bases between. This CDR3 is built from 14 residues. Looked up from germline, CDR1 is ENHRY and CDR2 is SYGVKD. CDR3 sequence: CAIRRAGSYNEQFF. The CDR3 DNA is TGTGCCATCCGTCGGGCAGGCTCCTACAATGAGCAGTTCTTC.

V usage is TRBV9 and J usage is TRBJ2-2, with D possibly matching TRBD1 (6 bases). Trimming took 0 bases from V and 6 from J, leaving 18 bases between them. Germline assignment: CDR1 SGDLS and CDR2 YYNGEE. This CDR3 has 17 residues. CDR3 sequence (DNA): TGTGCCAGCAGCGTAGGAACAGGACAGAGGTCCCCCGGGGAGCTGTTTTTT. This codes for CASSVGTGQRSPGELFF.

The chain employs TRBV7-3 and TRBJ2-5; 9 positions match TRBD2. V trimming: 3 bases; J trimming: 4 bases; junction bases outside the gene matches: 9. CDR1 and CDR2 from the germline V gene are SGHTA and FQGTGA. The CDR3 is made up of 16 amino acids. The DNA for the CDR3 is TGTGCCAGCAGCTTGGGCGGGGGGGCCTTCGGAGAGACCCAGTACTTC. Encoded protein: CASSLGGGAFGETQYF.

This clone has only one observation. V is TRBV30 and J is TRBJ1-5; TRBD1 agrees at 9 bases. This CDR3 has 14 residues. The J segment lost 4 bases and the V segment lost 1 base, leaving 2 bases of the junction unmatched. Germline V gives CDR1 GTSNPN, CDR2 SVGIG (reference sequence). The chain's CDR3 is CAWSAGQGNQPQHF. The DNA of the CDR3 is TGTGCCTGGAGTGCTGGACAGGGGAATCAGCCCCAGCATTTT.

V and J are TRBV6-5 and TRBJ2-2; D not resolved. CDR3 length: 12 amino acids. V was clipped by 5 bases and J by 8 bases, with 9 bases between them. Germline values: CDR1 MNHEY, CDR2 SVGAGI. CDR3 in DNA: TGTGCCAGCAGTACCGACCTAGGGGAGCTGTTTTTT. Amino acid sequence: CASSTDLGELFF.

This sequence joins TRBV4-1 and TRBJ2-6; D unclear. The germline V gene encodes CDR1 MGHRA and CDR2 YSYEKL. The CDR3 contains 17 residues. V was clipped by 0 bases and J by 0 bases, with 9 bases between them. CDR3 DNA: TGCGCCAGCAGCCAAGATGAGGCGATCTCTGGGGCCAACGTCCTGACTTTC. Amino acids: CASSQDEAISGANVLTF.

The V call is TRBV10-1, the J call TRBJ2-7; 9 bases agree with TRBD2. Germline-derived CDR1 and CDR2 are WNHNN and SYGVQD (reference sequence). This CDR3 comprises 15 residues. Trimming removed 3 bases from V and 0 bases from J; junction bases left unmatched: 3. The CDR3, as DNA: TGCGCCAGCAGTGAACCTAGCGGGAACTCCTACGAGCAGTACTTC. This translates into CASSEPSGNSYEQYF.

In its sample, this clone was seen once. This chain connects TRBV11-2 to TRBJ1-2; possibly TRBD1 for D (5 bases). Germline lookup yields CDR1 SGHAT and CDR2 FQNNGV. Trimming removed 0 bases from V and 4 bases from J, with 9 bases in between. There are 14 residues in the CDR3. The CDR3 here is CASSLDPQGYGYTF. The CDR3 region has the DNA TGTGCCAGCAGCTTAGATCCCCAGGGCTATGGCTACACCTTC.

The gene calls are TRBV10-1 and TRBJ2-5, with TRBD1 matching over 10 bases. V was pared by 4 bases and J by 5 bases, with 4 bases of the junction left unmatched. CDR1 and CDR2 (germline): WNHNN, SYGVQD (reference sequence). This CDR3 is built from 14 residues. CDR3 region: CASSVGTGDETQYF. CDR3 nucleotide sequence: TGCGCCAGCAGTGTTGGGACAGGGGATGAGACCCAGTACTTC.

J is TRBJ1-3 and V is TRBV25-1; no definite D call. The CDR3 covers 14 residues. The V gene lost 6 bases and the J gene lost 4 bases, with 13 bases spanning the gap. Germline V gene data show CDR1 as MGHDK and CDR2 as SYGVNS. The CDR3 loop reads CASSGGEGGNTIYF. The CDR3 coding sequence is TGTGCCAGCAGCGGCGGGGAGGGAGGAAACACCATATATTTT. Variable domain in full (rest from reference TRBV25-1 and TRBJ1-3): EADIYQTPRYLVIGTGKKITLECSQTMGHDKMYWYQQDPGMELHLIHYSYGVNSTEKGDLSSESTVSRIRTEHFPLTLESARPSHTSQYLCASSGGEGGNTIYFGEGSWLTVV.

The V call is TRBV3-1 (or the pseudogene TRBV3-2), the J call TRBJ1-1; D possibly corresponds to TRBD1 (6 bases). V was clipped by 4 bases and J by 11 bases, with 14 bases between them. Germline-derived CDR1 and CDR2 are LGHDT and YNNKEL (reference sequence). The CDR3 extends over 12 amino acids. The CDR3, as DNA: TGTGCCAGCAGCCTCCGTCAGGGGACGGCTTTCTTT. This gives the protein CASSLRQGTAFF.

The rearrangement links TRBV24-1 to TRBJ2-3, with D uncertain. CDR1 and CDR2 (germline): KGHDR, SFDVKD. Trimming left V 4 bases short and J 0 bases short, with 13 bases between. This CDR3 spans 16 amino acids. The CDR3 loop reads CATSENYRTSTDTQYF. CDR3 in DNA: TGTGCCACCAGTGAGAACTATCGAACTAGCACAGATACGCAGTATTTT.

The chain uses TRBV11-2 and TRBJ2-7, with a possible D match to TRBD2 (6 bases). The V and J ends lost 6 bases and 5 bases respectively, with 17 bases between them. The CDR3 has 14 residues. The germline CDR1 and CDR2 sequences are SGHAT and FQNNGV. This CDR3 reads CASRSLRGGDEQYF. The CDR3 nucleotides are TGTGCCAGCAGGTCCCTTCGAGGAGGGGACGAGCAGTACTTC.

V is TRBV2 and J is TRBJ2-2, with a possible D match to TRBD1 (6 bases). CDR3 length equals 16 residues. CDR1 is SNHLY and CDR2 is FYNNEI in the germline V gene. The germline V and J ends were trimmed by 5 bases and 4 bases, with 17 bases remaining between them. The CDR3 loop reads CASSLQGAQATGELFF. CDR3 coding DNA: TGTGCCAGCAGTTTACAGGGCGCCCAGGCCACCGGGGAGCTGTTTTTT.